This T cell receptor beta chain was captured in a study of blood T cell repertoires in COVID-19. Study as a whole: Sites across the United States, Italy and Spain contributed samples from acute and convalescent COVID-19.

Per the germline V gene, CDR1 is MDHEN and CDR2 is SYDVKM. This CDR3 spans 13 amino acids. V lost 7 bases and J lost 3; bases outside the gene matches: 6. Cohort assignment relied on participant-reported clinical history. The data were produced by immunoSEQ multiplex PCR, yet TCRdb's version contains in-frame clones alone and is incomplete. The profile covers roughly 400,000 clones, with roughly 84% appearing a single time and approximately 1.5% taken by the ten largest. The sample comprised PBMCs or T cells enriched from blood (not recorded which). This chain joins TRBV28 and TRBJ2-7, with TRBD2 identical over 7 bases. The sequence derives from a woman aged 18-29 years who had been exposed to COVID-19. CDR3 sequence: CASKTGGLYEQYF. CDR3 nucleotides: TGTGCCAGCAAGACGGGAGGCCTCTACGAGCAGTACTTC.